This T cell receptor (beta chain) was captured in a study of T cells in Graves' hyperthyroidism and ophthalmopathy. Study-wide results and limits: Researchers found most expanded thyroid clonotypes above 0.001 in blood as well.

Pregnant or lactating patients were excluded, as were those with uncontrolled infection or other autoimmune disease. TCR beta CDR3 regions were amplified from RNA transcripts. A first-round RT-PCR of the TCR CDR3 used the HTBI primer set. TCRdb re-derived calls from the multiplex PCR reads in MiXCR, one entry per CDR3 protein. The repertoire consists of 500,000 or so distinct CDR3 sequences, with 15% to 20% occurring once and the leading ten covering around 17%. The germline gives CDR1 SGHTA, CDR2 FQGNSA. This CDR3 has 14 amino acids. As concerns this clonotype: Its antigen is still unknown. It may be a read error: a sequence one base away is much more abundant.

The chain carries TRBV7-2 and TRBJ2-5; TRBD2 might be the D (7 bases). The receptor was isolated from a woman between 18 and 29 years old with Graves' ophthalmopathy. The sequencing sample was made of blood. CDR3 amino acids: CASSLGGGAETQCF. The CDR3 nucleotides read TGTGCCAGCAGCTTAGGTGGGGGGGCGGAGACCCAGTGCTTC.